Each of the 18 T cell receptor beta chains below was sequenced from the same sample in a study of vaccination and CD4 T cells after COVID-19. Oncomine TCR Beta short-read sequencing was applied to DNA from cultured CD4+ T cells. TCRdb re-called the PCR reads through MiXCR, storing one row per CDR3 protein. The sample yields about 11,000 distinct CDR3 sequences, 35% to 55% seen once. Treatment defined: approximately 9-day PBMC culture with coronavirus spike peptide pools or control peptides (ViraFEST assay). No antigens are known for them. Specimen: CD4+ T cells from blood, cultured in vitro. Receptors originate from a human donor who had recovered from COVID-19.

This clonotype has more than one count but fewer than ten. V gene TRBV5-1 combines with J gene TRBJ2-7; 10 nucleotides agree with TRBD1. The CDR3 has 14 residues. Germline CDR1 SGHRS, CDR2 YFSETQ. Germline trimming cut 4 bases from V and 3 bases from J; bases unmatched to any gene: 4. This chain's CDR3 is CASSGGTGDYEQYF. In nucleotides, the CDR3 is TGCGCCAGCAGCGGGGGGACAGGGGACTACGAGCAGTACTTC.

The CDR3 is CSASSGSKYEQYF. The CDR3 DNA reads TGCAGTGCTAGCTCCGGGAGTAAGTACGAGCAGTACTTC. This chain uses TRBV20-1 with TRBJ2-7; perhaps TRBD2 as D (6 bases). V dropped 3 bases and J dropped 4 bases, with 13 bases sitting between them. The CDR3 has 13 residues. Germline CDR1 DFQATT, CDR2 SNEGSKA (reference sequence).

The J gene is TRBJ1-4, the V gene TRBV20-1; D possibly corresponds to TRBD1 (6 bases). The germline gives CDR1 DFQATT, CDR2 SNEGSKA (reference sequence). The CDR3 totals 17 residues. V shed 5 bases and J shed 2 bases, with 21 bases lying between them. The CDR3 sequence is CSAVRNRGGVTNEKLFF. DNA of the CDR3: TGCAGTGCTGTCCGGAATCGAGGGGGGGTTACTAATGAAAAACTGTTTTTT.

This clonotype was counted a few times. Germline and junction disagree at one end, which may indicate a read error. J is TRBJ2-5 and V is TRBV6-5; D is ambiguous. The CDR3 covers 13 residues. The germline V gene has CDR1 MNHEY and CDR2 SVGAGI. The CDR3 is CASSYVGKETQYF. The CDR3 DNA reads TGTGCCAGCAGTTACGTGGGAAAGGAGACCCAGTACTTT.

V is TRBV11-2 and J is TRBJ2-5; D is unclear. The germline gives CDR1 SGHAT, CDR2 FQNNGV. CDR3 length: 13 residues. The V end lost 3 bases, the J end lost 5 bases, and 10 bases lay between the germline ends. Written as DNA, the CDR3 is TGTGCCAGCAGCTTGTGGGCAACGGAGACCCAGTACTTC. It encodes CASSLWATETQYF.

Notes on this clonotype: The junction shows a germline mismatch at one end, possibly a read error. V and J are TRBV10-3 and TRBJ2-1; 11 positions match TRBD2. From germline, CDR1 is ENHRY and CDR2 SYGVKD. This CDR3 region has 15 residues. CDR3 residues: CAIRELAGGHNEQLF. CDR3 bases: TGTGCCATCAGGGAGCTAGCGGGAGGTCACAATGAGCAGCTCTTC.

The V gene is TRBV6-1, the J gene TRBJ2-3; TRBD1 matches 7 bases. This CDR3 comprises 15 residues. The germline CDR1 and CDR2 sequences are MNHNS and SASEGT. V dropped 6 bases and J dropped 2; count of bases not matched to a gene: 8. The CDR3 sequence is CASRRDRALTDTQYF. In DNA, the CDR3 is TGTGCCAGCAGACGAGACAGGGCCCTCACAGATACGCAGTATTTT.

This chain joins TRBV30 and TRBJ1-2, with 7 bases identical to TRBD1. Germline V gene data show CDR1 as GTSNPN and CDR2 as SVGIG (reference sequence). V lost 6 bases to trimming and J lost 2 bases; unmatched junction nucleotides: 6. The CDR3 is 13 amino acids. CDR3 residues: CACSLQGNYGYTF. In DNA, the CDR3 is TGTGCCTGCTCCCTACAGGGGAACTATGGCTACACCTTC.

This chain joins TRBV6-1 and TRBJ1-5, with D hard to call. V was pared by 7 bases and J by 5 bases, with 15 bases between. The CDR3 contains 14 residues. Germline V gene lookup returns CDR1 MNHNS and CDR2 SASEGT. The CDR3 is CASTPQWEYQPQHF. CDR3 bases: TGTGCCAGCACCCCTCAGTGGGAGTATCAGCCCCAGCATTTT.

This chain joins TRBV19 and TRBJ2-2; maybe TRBD1 (6 bases). The V end was cut by 3 bases, the J end by 0 bases, with 17 bases between. This CDR3 region has 18 residues. CDR1 and CDR2 (germline): LNHDA, SQIVND (reference sequence). CDR3 amino acids: CASSIRRGQGSNTGELFF. Written as DNA, the CDR3 is TGTGCCAGTAGTATTAGGCGAGGTCAGGGGTCGAACACCGGGGAGCTGTTTTTT.

The chain recombines TRBV6-5 with TRBJ1-5; D uncertain. The CDR3 spans 18 residues. V dropped 2 bases and J dropped 1 base, with 18 bases sitting between them. The germline gives CDR1 MNHEY, CDR2 SVGAGI. In DNA, the CDR3 is TGTGCCAGCAGTTACACGAATTCGTGGGATCGGAGCAATCAGCCCCAGCATTTT. Residues: CASSYTNSWDRSNQPQHF.

This sequence joins TRBV6-5 and TRBJ1-5; tentatively, D is TRBD1 (5 bases). There are 16 residues in the CDR3. V lost 2 bases, J lost 2 bases, and 13 bases lay in between. Germline V gene sequence: CDR1 MNHEY, CDR2 SVGAGI. The CDR3 DNA is TGTGCCAGCAGTTACGGCGCAGGGCAGGGCAATCAGCCCCAGCATTTT. Encoded protein: CASSYGAGQGNQPQHF.

The chain combines TRBV7-2 with TRBJ2-2; possibly TRBD1 for D (6 bases). The CDR3 contains 12 residues. Trimming took 5 bases from V and 10 from J, leaving 11 bases between them. Per germline, CDR1 SGHTA and CDR2 FQGNSA. CDR3 in DNA: TGTGCCAGCAGCCTCCAGGGACAGGAGCTGTTTTTT. This encodes CASSLQGQELFF.

The V call is TRBV14, the J call TRBJ2-7; no reliable D call. CDR1 and CDR2 (germline): SGHDN, FVKESK. The V end was cut by 3 bases, the J end by 10 bases, with 10 bases between. The CDR3 contains 11 residues. Written as DNA, the CDR3 is TGTGCCAGCAGCCACGGGCCGCTACAGTACTTC. Translation gives CASSHGPLQYF.

The chain combines TRBV6-2 or TRBV6-3 with TRBJ1-5; D might be TRBD1 (5 bases). Germline CDR1 and CDR2: MNHEY and SVGEGT. With 2 bases removed from V and 0 bases from J, the gap between germline ends came to 14 bases. The CDR3 length is 17 residues. The CDR3 DNA reads as TGTGCCAGCAGTTACCGGGGCCGTGCCCTTAGCAATCAGCCCCAGCATTTT. It is translated as CASSYRGRALSNQPQHF.

A word on this clonotype: The junction departs from the called germline gene at one end, perhaps through a read error. The chain couples TRBV25-1 to TRBJ1-2; the D is unclear. This CDR3 spans 12 amino acids. The germline V gene encodes CDR1 MGHDK and CDR2 SYGVNS. CDR3 in amino acids: CASTEYGNGYTF. Written as DNA, the CDR3 is TGTGCCAGCACTGAATACGGGAACGGCTACACCTTC.

The chain couples TRBV6-1 to TRBJ2-5, with unresolved D. V lost 5 bases and J lost 4, with 14 bases in between. Germline CDR1 and CDR2: MNHNS and SASEGT. CDR3 length: 14 amino acids. The CDR3 sequence: CASSRLTSLETQYF. For the CDR3, the DNA is TGTGCCAGCAGTAGGTTGACTTCCCTAGAGACCCAGTACTTC.

The chain carries TRBV14 and TRBJ1-1; D unclear. Trimming removed 3 bases at V and 7 bases at J, with 15 bases between. Germline loops: CDR1 SGHDN, CDR2 FVKESK. CDR3 length: 14 residues. The CDR3 coding sequence is TGTGCCAGCAGCCAGGGTCGATCGACCGTTGAAGCTTTCTTT. This encodes CASSQGRSTVEAFF.